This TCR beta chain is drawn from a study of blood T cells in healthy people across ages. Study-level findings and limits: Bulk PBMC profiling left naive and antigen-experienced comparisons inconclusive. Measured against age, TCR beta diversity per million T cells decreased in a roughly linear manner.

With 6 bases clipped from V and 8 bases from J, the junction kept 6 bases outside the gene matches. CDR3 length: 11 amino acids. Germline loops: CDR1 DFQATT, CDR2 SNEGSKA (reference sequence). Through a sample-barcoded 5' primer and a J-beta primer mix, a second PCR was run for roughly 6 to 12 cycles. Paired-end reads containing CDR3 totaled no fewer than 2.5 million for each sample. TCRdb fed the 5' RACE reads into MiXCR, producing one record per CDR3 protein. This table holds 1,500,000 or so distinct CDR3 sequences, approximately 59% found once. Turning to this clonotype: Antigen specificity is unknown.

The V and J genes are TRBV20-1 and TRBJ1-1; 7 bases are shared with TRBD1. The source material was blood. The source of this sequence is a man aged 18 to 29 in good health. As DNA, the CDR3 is TGCAGTGCAATACAGGGGCTGGAAGCTTTCTTT. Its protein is CSAIQGLEAFF.